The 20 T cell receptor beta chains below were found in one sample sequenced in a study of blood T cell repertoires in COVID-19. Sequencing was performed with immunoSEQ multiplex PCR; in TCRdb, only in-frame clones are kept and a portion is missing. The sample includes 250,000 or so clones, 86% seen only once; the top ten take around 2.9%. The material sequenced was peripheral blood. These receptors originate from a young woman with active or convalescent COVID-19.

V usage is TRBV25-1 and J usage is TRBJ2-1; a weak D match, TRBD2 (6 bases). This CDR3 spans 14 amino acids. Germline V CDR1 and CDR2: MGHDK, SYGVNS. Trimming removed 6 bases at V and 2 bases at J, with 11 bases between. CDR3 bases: TGTGCCAGCAGGCGGGGTTTAACCTACAATGAGCAGTTCTTC. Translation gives CASRRGLTYNEQFF.

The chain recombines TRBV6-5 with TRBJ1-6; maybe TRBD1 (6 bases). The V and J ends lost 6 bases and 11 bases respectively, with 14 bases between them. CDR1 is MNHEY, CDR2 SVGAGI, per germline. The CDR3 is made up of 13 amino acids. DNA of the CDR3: TGTGCCAGCAGAACAGGGTTAGTGACACCCCTCCACTTT. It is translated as CASRTGLVTPLHF.

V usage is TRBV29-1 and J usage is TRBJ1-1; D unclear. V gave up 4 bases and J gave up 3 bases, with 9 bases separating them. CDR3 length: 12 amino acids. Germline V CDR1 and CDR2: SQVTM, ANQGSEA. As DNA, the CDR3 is TGCAGCGTTGCCGGGGATTACACTGAAGCTTTCTTT. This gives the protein CSVAGDYTEAFF.

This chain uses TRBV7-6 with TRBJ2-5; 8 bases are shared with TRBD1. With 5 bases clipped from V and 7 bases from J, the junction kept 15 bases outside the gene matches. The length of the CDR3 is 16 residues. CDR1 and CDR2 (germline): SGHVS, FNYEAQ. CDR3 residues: CASSLEGRGRRGTQYF. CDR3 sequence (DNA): TGTGCCAGCAGCCTGGAGGGCAGGGGGCGACGCGGGACCCAGTACTTC.

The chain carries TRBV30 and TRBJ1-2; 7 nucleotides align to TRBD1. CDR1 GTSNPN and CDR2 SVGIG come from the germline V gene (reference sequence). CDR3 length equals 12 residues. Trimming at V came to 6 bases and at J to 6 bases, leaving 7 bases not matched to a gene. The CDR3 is CACLTGVDGYTF. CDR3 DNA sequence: TGTGCCTGCCTTACAGGGGTGGATGGCTACACCTTC.

The DNA of the CDR3 is TGTGCCAGCAAACCACATCCCTGGGGAGCGAGGACCCAGTACTTC. Translated, it gives CASKPHPWGARTQYF. The J gene is TRBJ2-5, the V gene TRBV9; D possibly corresponds to TRBD2 (5 bases). V lost 6 bases and J 7 bases, leaving 22 bases between the germline ends. Germline CDR1 SGDLS, CDR2 YYNGEE. CDR3 length: 15 residues. Full variable domain (remainder filled in from reference TRBV9 and TRBJ2-5): DSGVTQTPKHLITATGQRVTLRCSPRSGDLSVYWYQQSLDQGLQFLIQYYNGEERAKGNILERFSAQQFPDLHSELNLSSLELGDSALYFCASKPHPWGARTQYFGPGTRLLVL.

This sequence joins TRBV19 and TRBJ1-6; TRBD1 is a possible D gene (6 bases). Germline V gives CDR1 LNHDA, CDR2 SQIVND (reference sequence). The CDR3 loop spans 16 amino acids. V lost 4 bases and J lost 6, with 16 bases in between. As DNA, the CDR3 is TGTGCCAGTAGTACCACGCTCAGGGGAGTTAATTCACCCCTCCACTTT. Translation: CASSTTLRGVNSPLHF.

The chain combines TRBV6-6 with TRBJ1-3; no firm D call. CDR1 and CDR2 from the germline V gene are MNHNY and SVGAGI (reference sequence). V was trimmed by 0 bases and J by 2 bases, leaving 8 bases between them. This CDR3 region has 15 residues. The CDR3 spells CASSYSGVTGNTIYF. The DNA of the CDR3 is TGTGCCAGCAGTTACTCGGGAGTGACTGGAAACACCATATATTTT.

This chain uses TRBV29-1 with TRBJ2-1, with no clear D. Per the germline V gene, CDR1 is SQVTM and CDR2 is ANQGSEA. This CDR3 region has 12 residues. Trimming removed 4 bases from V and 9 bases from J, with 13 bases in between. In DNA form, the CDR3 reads TGCAGCGTTGGCCAGACAATCGGTGAGCAGTTCTTC. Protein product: CSVGQTIGEQFF.

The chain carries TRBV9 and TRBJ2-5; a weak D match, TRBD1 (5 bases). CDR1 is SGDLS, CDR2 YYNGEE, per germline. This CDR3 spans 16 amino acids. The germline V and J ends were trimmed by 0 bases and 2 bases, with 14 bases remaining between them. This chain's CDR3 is CASSVGSTSGQETQYF. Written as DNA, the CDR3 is TGTGCCAGCAGCGTAGGGAGCACCTCAGGGCAAGAGACCCAGTACTTC.

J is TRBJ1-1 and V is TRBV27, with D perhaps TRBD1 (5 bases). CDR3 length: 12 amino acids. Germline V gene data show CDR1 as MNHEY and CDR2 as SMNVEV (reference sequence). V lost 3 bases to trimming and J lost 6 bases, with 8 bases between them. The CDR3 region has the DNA TGTGCCAGCAGTTTTTCGGGGGCTGAAGCTTTCTTT. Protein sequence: CASSFSGAEAFF.

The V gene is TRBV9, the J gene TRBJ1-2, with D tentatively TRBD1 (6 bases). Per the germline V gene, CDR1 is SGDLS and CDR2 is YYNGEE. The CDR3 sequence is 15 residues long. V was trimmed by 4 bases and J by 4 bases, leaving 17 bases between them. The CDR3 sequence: CASSPEGGSSYGYTF. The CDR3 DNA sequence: TGTGCCAGCAGCCCAGAGGGGGGGTCCAGCTATGGCTACACCTTC. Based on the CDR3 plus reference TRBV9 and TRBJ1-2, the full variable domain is DSGVTQTPKHLITATGQRVTLRCSPRSGDLSVYWYQQSLDQGLQFLIQYYNGEERAKGNILERFSAQQFPDLHSELNLSSLELGDSALYFCASSPEGGSSYGYTFGSGTRLTVV.

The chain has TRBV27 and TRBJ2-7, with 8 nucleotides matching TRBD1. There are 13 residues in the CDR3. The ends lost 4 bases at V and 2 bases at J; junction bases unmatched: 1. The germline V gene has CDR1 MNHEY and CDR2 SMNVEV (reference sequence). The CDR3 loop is CASSWTGTYEQYF. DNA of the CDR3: TGTGCCAGCAGTTGGACAGGGACCTACGAGCAGTACTTC.

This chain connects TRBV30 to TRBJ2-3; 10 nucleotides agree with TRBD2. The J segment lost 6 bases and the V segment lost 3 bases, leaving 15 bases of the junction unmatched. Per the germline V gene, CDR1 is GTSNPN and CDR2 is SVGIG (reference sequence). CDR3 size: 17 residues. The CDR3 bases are TGTGCCTGGAGGAGCGGGGGGGCACGGAAGTATAGGGATACGCAGTATTTT. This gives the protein CAWRSGGARKYRDTQYF.

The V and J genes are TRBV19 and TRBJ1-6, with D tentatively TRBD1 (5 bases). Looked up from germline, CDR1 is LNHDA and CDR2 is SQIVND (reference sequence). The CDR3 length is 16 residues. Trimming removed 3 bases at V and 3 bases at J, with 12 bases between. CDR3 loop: CASSISGQLYNSPLHF. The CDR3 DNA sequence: TGTGCCAGTAGTATCTCCGGACAACTCTATAATTCACCCCTCCACTTT.

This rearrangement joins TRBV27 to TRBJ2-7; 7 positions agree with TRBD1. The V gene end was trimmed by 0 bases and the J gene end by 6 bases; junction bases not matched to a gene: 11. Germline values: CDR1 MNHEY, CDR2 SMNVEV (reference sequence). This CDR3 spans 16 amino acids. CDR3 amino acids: CASSLSMKGAGSEQYF. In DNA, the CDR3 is TGTGCCAGCAGTTTATCGATGAAGGGGGCCGGTAGCGAGCAGTACTTC.

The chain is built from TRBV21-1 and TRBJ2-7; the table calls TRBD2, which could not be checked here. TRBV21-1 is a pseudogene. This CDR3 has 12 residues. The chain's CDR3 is CASCGGGGEQYF. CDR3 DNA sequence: TGTGCCAGCTGTGGCGGGGGCGGCGAGCAGTACTTC.

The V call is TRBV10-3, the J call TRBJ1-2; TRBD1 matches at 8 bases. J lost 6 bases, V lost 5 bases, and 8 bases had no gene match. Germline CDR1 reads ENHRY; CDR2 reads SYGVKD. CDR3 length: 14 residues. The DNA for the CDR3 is TGTGCCATCAGTTCAGGACAGGGACTAAATGGCTACACCTTC. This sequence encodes CAISSGQGLNGYTF.

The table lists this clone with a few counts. The CDR3 DNA sequence: TGTGCCTGGAGTGAATCGGGTACCGGGGAGCTGTTTTTT. Residues: CAWSESGTGELFF. The chain recombines TRBV30 with TRBJ2-2; D gene ambiguous. This CDR3 region has 13 residues. CDR1 is GTSNPN and CDR2 is SVGIG in the germline V gene (reference sequence). Deletions cut 1 base from V and 5 bases from J, with 8 bases between.

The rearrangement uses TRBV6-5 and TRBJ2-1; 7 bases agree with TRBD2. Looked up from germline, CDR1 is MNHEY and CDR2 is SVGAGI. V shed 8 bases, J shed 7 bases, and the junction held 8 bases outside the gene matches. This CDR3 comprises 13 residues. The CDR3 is CASFRMGGNEQFF. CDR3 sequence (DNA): TGTGCCAGCTTCCGTATGGGAGGGAATGAGCAGTTCTTC.